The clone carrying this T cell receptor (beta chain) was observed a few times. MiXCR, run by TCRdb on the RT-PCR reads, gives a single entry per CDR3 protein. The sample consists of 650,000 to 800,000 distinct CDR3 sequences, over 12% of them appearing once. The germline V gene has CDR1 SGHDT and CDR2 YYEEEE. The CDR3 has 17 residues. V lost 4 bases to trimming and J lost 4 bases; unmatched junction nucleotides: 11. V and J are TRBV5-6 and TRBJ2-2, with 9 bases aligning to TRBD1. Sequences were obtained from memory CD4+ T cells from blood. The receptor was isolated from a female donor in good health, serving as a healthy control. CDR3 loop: CASSTTWDRVGTGELFF. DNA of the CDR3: TGTGCCAGCAGCACCACCTGGGACAGGGTGGGCACCGGGGAGCTGTTTTTT.